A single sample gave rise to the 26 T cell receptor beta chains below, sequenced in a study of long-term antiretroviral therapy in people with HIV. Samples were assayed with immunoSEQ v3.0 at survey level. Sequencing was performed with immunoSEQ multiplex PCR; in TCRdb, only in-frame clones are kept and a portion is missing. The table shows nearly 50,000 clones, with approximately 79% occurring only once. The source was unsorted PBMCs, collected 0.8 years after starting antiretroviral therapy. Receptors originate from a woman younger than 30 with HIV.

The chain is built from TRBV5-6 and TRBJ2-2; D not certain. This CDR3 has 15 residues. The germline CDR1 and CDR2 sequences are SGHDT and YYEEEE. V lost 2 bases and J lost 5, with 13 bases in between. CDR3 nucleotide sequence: TGTGCCAGCAGCTTACCAGCGCCAGCTACCGGGGAGCTGTTTTTT. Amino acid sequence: CASSLPAPATGELFF.

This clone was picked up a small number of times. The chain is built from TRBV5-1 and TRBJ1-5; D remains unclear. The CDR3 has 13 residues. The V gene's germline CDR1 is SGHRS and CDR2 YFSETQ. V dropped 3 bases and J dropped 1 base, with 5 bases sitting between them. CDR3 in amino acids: CASSSSSNQPQHF. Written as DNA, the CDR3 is TGCGCCAGCAGCTCCTCGAGCAATCAGCCCCAGCATTTT. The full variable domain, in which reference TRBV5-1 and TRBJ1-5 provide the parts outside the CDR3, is KAGVTQTPRYLIKTRGQQVTLSCSPISGHRSVSWYQQTPGQGLQFLFEYFSETQRNKGNFPGRFSGRQFSNSRSEMNVSTLELGDSALYLCASSSSSNQPQHFGDGTRLSIL.

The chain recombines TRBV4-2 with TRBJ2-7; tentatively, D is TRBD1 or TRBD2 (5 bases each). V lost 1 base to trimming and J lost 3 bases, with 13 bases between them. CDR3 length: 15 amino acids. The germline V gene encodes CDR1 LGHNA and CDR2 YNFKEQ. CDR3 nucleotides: TGTGCCAGCAGCCAAGTCTGGGGACCCCTCTACGAGCAGTACTTC. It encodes CASSQVWGPLYEQYF.

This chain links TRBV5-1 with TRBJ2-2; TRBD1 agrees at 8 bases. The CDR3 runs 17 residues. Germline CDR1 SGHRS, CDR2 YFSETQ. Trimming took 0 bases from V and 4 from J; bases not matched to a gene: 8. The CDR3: CASSLEAGTGRTGELFF. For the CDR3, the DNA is TGCGCCAGCAGCTTGGAGGCCGGGACAGGACGCACCGGGGAGCTGTTTTTT.

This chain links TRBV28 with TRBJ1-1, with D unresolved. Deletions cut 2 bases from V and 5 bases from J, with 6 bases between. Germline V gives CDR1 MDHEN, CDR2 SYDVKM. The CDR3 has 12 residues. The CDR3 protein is CASSLGVTEAFF. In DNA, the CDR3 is TGTGCCAGCAGTTTAGGCGTAACTGAAGCTTTCTTT. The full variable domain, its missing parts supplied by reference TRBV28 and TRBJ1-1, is DVKVTQSSRYLVKRTGEKVFLECVQDMDHENMFWYRQDPGLGLRLIYFSYDVKMKEKGDIPEGYSVSREKKERFSLILESASTNQTSMYLCASSLGVTEAFFGQGTRLTVV.

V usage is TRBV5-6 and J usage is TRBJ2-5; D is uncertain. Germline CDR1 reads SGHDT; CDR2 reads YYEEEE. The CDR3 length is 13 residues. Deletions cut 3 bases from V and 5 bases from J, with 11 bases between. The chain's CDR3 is CASSYITQETQYF. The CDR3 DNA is TGTGCCAGCAGCTACATAACCCAGGAGACCCAGTACTTC.

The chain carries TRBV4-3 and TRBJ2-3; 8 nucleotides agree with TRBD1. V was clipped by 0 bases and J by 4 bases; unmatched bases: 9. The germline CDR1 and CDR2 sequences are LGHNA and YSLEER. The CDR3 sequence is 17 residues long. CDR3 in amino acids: CASSQEAGQGVADTQYF. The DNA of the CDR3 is TGCGCCAGCAGCCAAGAGGCCGGACAGGGTGTCGCAGATACGCAGTATTTT.

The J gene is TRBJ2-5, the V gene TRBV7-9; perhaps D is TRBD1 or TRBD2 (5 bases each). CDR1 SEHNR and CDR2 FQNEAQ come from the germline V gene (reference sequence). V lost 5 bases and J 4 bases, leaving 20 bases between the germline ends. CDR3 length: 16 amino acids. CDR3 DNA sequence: TGTGCCAGCAGCCCTAGGACACCCGGGACCTCAGAGACCCAGTACTTC. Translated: CASSPRTPGTSETQYF.

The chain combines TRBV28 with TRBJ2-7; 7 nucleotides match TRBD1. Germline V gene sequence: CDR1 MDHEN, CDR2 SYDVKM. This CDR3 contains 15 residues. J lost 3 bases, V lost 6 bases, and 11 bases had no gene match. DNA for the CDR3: TGTGCCAGCAGAAACAGTGGACAGGCCAACTACGAGCAGTACTTC. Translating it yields CASRNSGQANYEQYF.

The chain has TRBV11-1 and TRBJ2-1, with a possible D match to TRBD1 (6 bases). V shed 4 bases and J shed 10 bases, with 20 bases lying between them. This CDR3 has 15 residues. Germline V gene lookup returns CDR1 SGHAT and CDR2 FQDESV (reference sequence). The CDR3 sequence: CASSSRTADFGEQFF. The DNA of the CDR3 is TGTGCCAGCAGCTCCCGGACAGCGGATTTCGGGGAGCAGTTCTTC.

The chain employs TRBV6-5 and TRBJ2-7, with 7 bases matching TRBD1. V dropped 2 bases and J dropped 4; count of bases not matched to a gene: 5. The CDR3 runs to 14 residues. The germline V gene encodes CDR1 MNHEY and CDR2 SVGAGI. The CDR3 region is CASSYVPGGYEQYF. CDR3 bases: TGTGCCAGCAGTTACGTCCCAGGGGGATACGAGCAGTACTTC.

The DNA of the CDR3 is TGTGCCAGCTCACCTTGGGGGAGAGAGACAGGGACAGATACGCAGTATTTT. Protein sequence: CASSPWGRETGTDTQYF. This chain links TRBV18 with TRBJ2-3; 7 bases fit TRBD1. From germline, CDR1 is KGHSH and CDR2 LQKENI. The ends lost 3 bases at V and 3 bases at J; junction bases unmatched: 12. The CDR3 contains 17 residues.

The CDR3 bases are TGTGCCATCAAAAGGACAGGGGTCACTGAAGCTTTCTTT. This sequence encodes CAIKRTGVTEAFF. V is TRBV10-3 and J is TRBJ1-1, with TRBD1 identical over 9 bases. The CDR3 runs 13 residues. The germline gives CDR1 ENHRY, CDR2 SYGVKD. With V trimmed by 7 bases and J by 4 bases, 4 bases remained unmatched.

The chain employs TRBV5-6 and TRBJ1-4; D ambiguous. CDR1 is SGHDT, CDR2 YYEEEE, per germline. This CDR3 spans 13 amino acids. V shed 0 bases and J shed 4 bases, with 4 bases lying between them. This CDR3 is CASSLVDNEKLFF. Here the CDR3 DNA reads TGTGCCAGCAGCTTGGTTGATAATGAAAAACTGTTTTTT. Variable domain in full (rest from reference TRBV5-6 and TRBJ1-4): DAGVTQSPTHLIKTRGQQVTLRCSPKSGHDTVSWYQQALGQGPQFIFQYYEEEERQRGNFPDRFSGHQFPNYSSELNVNALLLGDSALYLCASSLVDNEKLFFGSGTQLSVL.

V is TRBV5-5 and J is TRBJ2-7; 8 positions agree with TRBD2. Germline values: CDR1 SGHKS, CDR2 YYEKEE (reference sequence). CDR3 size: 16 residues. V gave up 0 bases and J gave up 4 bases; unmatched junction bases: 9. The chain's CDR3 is CASSLVPGLGVYEQYF. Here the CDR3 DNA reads TGTGCCAGCAGCTTGGTACCGGGACTAGGGGTTTACGAGCAGTACTTC.

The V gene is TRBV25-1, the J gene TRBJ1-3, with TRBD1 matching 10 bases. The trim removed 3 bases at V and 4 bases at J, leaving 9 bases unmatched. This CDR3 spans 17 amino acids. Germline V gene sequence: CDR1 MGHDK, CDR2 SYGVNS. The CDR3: CASSDYASGQGGNTIYF. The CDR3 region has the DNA TGTGCCAGCAGTGATTATGCATCGGGACAGGGGGGAAACACCATATATTTT.

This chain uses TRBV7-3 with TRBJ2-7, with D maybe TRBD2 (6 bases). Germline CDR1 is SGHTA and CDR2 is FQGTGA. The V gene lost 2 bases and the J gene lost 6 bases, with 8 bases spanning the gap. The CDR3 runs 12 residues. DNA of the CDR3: TGTGCCAGCAGCTTAGGGGGAGGCGAGCAGTACTTC. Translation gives CASSLGGGEQYF.

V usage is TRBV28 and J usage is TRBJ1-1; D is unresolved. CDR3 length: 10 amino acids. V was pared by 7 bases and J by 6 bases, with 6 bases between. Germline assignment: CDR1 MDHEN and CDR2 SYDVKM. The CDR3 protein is CASKDSEAFF. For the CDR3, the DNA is TGTGCCAGCAAGGACTCTGAAGCTTTCTTT.

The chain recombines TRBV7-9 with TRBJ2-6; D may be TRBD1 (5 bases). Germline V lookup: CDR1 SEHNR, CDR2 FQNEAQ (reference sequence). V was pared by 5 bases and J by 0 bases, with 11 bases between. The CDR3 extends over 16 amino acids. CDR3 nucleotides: TGTGCCAGCAGCCTCGGACATTTCTCTGGGGCCAACGTCCTGACTTTC. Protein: CASSLGHFSGANVLTF.

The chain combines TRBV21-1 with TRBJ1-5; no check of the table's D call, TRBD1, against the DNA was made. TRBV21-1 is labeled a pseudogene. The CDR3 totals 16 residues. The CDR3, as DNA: TGTGCCAGCAGCAAGAACAGGGAATTTATTGATCAGCCCCAGCATTTT. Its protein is CASSKNREFIDQPQHF.

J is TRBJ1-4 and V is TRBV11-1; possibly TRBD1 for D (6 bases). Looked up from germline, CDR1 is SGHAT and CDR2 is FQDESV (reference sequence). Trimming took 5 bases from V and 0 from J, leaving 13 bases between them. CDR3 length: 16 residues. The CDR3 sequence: CASSPGTLSTNEKLFF. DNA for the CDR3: TGTGCCAGCAGCCCCGGGACACTTTCAACTAATGAAAAACTGTTTTTT.

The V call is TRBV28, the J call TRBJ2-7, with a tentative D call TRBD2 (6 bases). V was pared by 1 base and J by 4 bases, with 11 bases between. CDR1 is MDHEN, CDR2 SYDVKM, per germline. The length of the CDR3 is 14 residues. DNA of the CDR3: TGTGCCAGCAGTTTATTTCGGGAGAGATACGAGCAGTACTTC. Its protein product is CASSLFRERYEQYF.

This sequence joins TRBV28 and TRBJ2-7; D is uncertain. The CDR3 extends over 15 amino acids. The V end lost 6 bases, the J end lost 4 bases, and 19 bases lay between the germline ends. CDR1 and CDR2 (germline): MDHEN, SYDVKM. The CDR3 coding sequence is TGTGCCAGCAGCTATAGGGCAGCTCGGAATTACGAGCAGTACTTC. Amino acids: CASSYRAARNYEQYF.

The CDR3 protein is CASSLQGQETQYF. The CDR3 DNA reads as TGTGCCAGCAGCTTGCAGGGACAAGAGACCCAGTACTTC. The V call is TRBV5-4, the J call TRBJ2-5; weak D call: TRBD1 (5 bases). Germline V gives CDR1 SGHNT, CDR2 YYREEE (reference sequence). This CDR3 has 13 amino acids. Trimming left V 1 base short and J 2 bases short, with 6 bases between.

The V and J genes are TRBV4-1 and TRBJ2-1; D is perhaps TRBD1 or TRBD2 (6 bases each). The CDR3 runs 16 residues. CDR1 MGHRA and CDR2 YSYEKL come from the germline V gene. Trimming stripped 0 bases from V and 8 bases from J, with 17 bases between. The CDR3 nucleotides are TGCGCCAGCAGCCAAGAGTCCCGGGGGCTTCTGTATGAGCAGTTCTTC. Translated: CASSQESRGLLYEQFF.

The CDR3 region has the DNA TGTGCCAGCACCCGATCCCAGTACGAGCAGTACTTC. It specifies CASTRSQYEQYF. This chain links TRBV28 with TRBJ2-7, with D uncertain. V gave up 7 bases and J gave up 4 bases, with 11 bases separating them. This CDR3 is built from 12 residues. CDR1 and CDR2 from the germline V gene are MDHEN and SYDVKM.